This T cell receptor (beta chain) was identified during a study of blood T cell repertoires in COVID-19. About the research overall: Sites across the United States, Italy and Spain contributed samples from acute and convalescent COVID-19.

V was shortened by 0 bases and J by 8 bases, with 13 bases between the two germline ends. Germline loops: CDR1 LNHNV, CDR2 YYDKDF (reference sequence). The length of the CDR3 is 15 residues. Original handling: How many nucleated cells were present was estimated from reference gene primer amplification. The protocol was immunoSEQ multiplex PCR, while the TCRdb copy is restricted to in-frame clones and leaves out a portion. V and J calls and clone size are those listed in that table; D and trimming were worked out from the DNA. The table shows 410,000 or so clones, with roughly 90% occurring only once.

Sequencing used peripheral blood. The J gene is TRBJ1-4, the V gene TRBV15; D not resolved. The sequence was obtained from a woman aged 30 to 39 with active or convalescent COVID-19. As DNA, the CDR3 is TGTGCCACCAGCAGAGATCCGGGAAGGGAGGAAAAACTGTTTTTT. Residues: CATSRDPGREEKLFF.